Sequencing of this T cell receptor beta chain was carried out in a study of beta chain features in type 1 diabetes. Study as a whole: Sorted cells numbering some 110 million were examined across all samples.

As every portion of the isolated RNA was reverse transcribed, the sequencing read expressed TCRB transcripts. Data came from immunoSEQ multiplex PCR; TCRdb stores just in-frame clones and leaves some out. The sample holds 300,000 to 450,000 clones, around a fifth seen once. The germline CDR1 and CDR2 sequences are MGHRA and YSYEKL. The CDR3 extends over 15 amino acids. V was shortened by 10 bases and J by 4 bases, with 20 bases between the two germline ends. A single heparinised draw of roughly 110 mL on average was taken per donor. Turning to this clone: Its matching antigen is unknown.

Notes on the study in general: Sequencing from cDNA could over-represent high-TCR-expressing cells. When VDJ junctions were examined, type 1 diabetes patients showed fewer insertions and more deletions.

The chain carries TRBV4-1 and TRBJ2-4; maybe TRBD2 (6 bases). This TCR was recovered from a woman under 30 in good health. Sequenced sample: naive CD4+ T cells from blood. The CDR3 DNA sequence: TGCGCCATTTCGGGGCGGGATGGCGTGAAAAACATTCAGTACTTC. Its translation is CAISGRDGVKNIQYF.